The 29 T cell receptor beta chains reported below all come from one sample, sequenced in a study of tumor and adjacent non-tumor tissue in lung cancer. The template was RNA from unsorted bulk tissue. The library came from three nested PCR rounds adapted from ARM-PCR protocols. TCRdb recomputed calls from the multiplex PCR reads with MiXCR, one row per CDR3 protein. The sample holds more than 70,000 distinct CDR3 sequences, around two thirds seen once. The sample taken for sequencing was lung tumor tissue. These receptor sequences come from a man between 70 and 80 years old with non-small cell lung cancer.

The rearrangement links TRBV6-2 or TRBV6-3 to TRBJ1-6, with D maybe TRBD1 (5 bases). Germline V gene sequence: CDR1 MNHEY, CDR2 SVGEGT. This CDR3 has 13 residues. V was cut by 4 bases and J by 11 bases, with 12 bases left in between. The CDR3 region is CASSCSGGTPLHF. For the CDR3, the DNA is TGTGCCAGCAGTTGTAGCGGGGGTACACCCCTCCACTTT.

As concerns this clonotype: Possible read error: a much larger clone is one base away. V is TRBV28 and J is TRBJ2-1; the D is unclear. CDR1 MDHEN and CDR2 SYDVKM come from the germline V gene. This CDR3 comprises 11 residues. CDR3 nucleotides: TGTACCAGCAGTTTTGTAGATGAGCAGTTCTTC. Its protein is CTSSFVDEQFF.

A remark on this clonotype: A junction boundary mismatches the germline segment, possibly from a read error. The chain employs TRBV24-1 and TRBJ2-3, with a tentative D call TRBD1 (6 bases). The germline V gene has CDR1 KGHDR and CDR2 SFDVKD. The CDR3 loop spans 13 amino acids. Here the CDR3 reads CATSDRWTDMQYF. CDR3 DNA: TGTGCCACCAGTGATAGGTGGACAGATATGCAGTATTTT.

V gene TRBV6-5 combines with J gene TRBJ1-1; possible D gene TRBD1, 5 bases. CDR3 length: 12 amino acids. With 10 bases removed from V and 11 bases from J, the gap between germline ends came to 20 bases. Germline CDR1 is MNHEY and CDR2 is SVGAGI. Written as DNA, the CDR3 is TGTGCCAACCAGAGGGGACGGCTTGAGGCTTTCTTT. Translation gives CANQRGRLEAFF.

Points on this clonotype: A much larger clone lies a single base off, so this may be a read error. CDR3 sequence reads: CASSRSTGGVDQYF. CDR3 in DNA: TGTGCCAGCAGCCGGTCGACAGGGGGCGTCGATCAGTACTTC. The chain is built from TRBV14 and TRBJ2-7, with TRBD1 identical over 10 bases. This CDR3 is 14 amino acids long. Germline CDR1 reads SGHDN; CDR2 reads FVKESK. The junction had 10 bases not matched to a gene; V was cut back by 4 bases and J by 10 bases.

This clonotype was seen a single time. V and J are TRBV6-6 and TRBJ1-5, with TRBD1 as a possible D gene (6 bases). Trimming cost V 0 bases and J 11 bases, with 23 bases left between them. Germline V gives CDR1 MNHNY, CDR2 SVGAGI (reference sequence). CDR3 length equals 17 residues. The CDR3 DNA is TGTGCCAGCAGTTACTCGAGCGGGGGCGGGAGCAATCGGTCCCAGCATTTT. The encoded protein is CASSYSSGGGSNRSQHF.

A note on this clonotype: Germline and junction disagree at one end, which may indicate a read error. The chain employs TRBV30 and TRBJ1-2; perhaps TRBD1 as D (5 bases). The CDR3 covers 13 residues. Germline assignment: CDR1 GTSNPN and CDR2 SVGIG (reference sequence). CDR3 loop: CAWSRRGGYGYIF. The CDR3 DNA sequence: TGTGCCTGGAGTCGAAGGGGCGGGTATGGTTACATCTTC.

Notes on this clonotype: The junction departs from the called germline gene at one end, perhaps through a read error. V gene TRBV4-1 combines with J gene TRBJ2-3, with TRBD1 matching 10 bases. From germline, CDR1 is MGHRA and CDR2 YSYEKL. This CDR3 has 20 amino acids. CDR3 region: CASNQDVGNGTGDSTDTQYF. The DNA for the CDR3 is TGCGCCAGCAACCAAGACGTGGGGAACGGGACAGGGGATAGCACAGATACGCAGTATTTT.

This clonotype was counted many times. The chain is built from TRBV6-5 and TRBJ2-1; D not certain. This CDR3 region has 14 residues. The germline V and J ends were trimmed by 0 bases and 10 bases, with 13 bases remaining between them. Germline V gene sequence: CDR1 MNHEY, CDR2 SVGAGI. DNA of the CDR3: TGTGCCAGCAGTTACTCGAGACGGCCCCCGGAGCAGTTCTTC. This sequence encodes CASSYSRRPPEQFF.

About this clonotype: The CDR3 does not close with the conserved phenylalanine or tryptophan, likely indicating a read error. The V call is TRBV6-6, the J call TRBJ1-1; D uncertain. This CDR3 has 13 residues. V was pared by 5 bases and J by 4 bases, with 11 bases between. Germline CDR1 is MNHNY and CDR2 is SVGAGI (reference sequence). The DNA for the CDR3 is TGTGCCAGCAGTGCGACGGAGGGCACTGAAGCTTTCATT. It is translated as CASSATEGTEAFI.

In this sample, this clonotype turned up a few times. The V call is TRBV6-1, the J call TRBJ1-1; D is unclear. The CDR3 covers 15 residues. Looked up from germline, CDR1 is MNHNS and CDR2 is SASEGT. V was trimmed by 2 bases and J by 5 bases, leaving 15 bases between them. Written as DNA, the CDR3 is TGTGCCAGCAGTGAAAAAATCCTGTCGGAAACTGAAGCTTTCTTT. It encodes CASSEKILSETEAFF.

As to this clonotype: A much larger clone lies one base from this, so it may be a read error. This chain joins TRBV30 and TRBJ2-1; D is unresolved. The CDR3 totals 12 residues. The germline gives CDR1 GTSNPN, CDR2 SVGIG (reference sequence). The V and J ends lost 2 bases and 10 bases respectively, with 12 bases between them. The CDR3 nucleotides are TGTGCCTGGAGTACCTTTAGAGGCGAGCAGTTCTTC. Protein product: CAWSTFRGEQFF.

The chain's CDR3 is CANCLHTGGRETQYF. CDR3 bases: TGTGCCAACTGCTTACATACAGGGGGTCGGGAGACCCAGTACTTC. J is TRBJ2-5 and V is TRBV11-2, with 8 bases fitting TRBD1. There are 15 residues in the CDR3. Germline CDR1 SGHAT, CDR2 FQNNGV. Trimming at V came to 10 bases and at J to 5 bases, leaving 15 bases not matched to a gene. The full variable domain, in which reference TRBV11-2 and TRBJ2-5 provide the parts outside the CDR3, is EAGVAQSPRYKIIEKRQSVAFWCNPISGHATLYWYQQILGQGPKLLIQFQNNGVVDDSQLPKDRFSAERLKGVDSTLKIQPAKLEDSAVYLCANCLHTGGRETQYFGPGTRLLVL.

To note about this clonotype: This CDR3 is missing its conserved last phenylalanine or tryptophan, likely due to a read error. The chain carries TRBV11-3 and TRBJ2-7, with a possible D match to TRBD2 (5 bases). This CDR3 region has 13 residues. Germline loops: CDR1 SGHNT, CDR2 YENEEA. CDR3 nucleotide sequence: TGTACCAGCAGCGCCGGGAACAACTACGAGCAGTACATC. Protein sequence: CTSSAGNNYEQYI.

On this clonotype itself: The junction shows a germline mismatch at one end, possibly a read error. The rearrangement joins TRBV14 to TRBJ1-4; D ambiguous. Germline-derived CDR1 and CDR2 are SGHDN and FVKESK. The CDR3 is 15 residues long. As DNA, the CDR3 is TGTGCCAGCAACCAAACGACTTACGGGAATGAAAAACTGTTTTTT. Protein sequence: CASNQTTYGNEKLFF.

This clonotype was seen ten or more times. This chain connects TRBV5-5 to TRBJ1-1; D not certain. The CDR3 consists of 13 residues. Deletions cut 1 base from V and 11 bases from J, with 15 bases between. Germline V lookup: CDR1 SGHKS, CDR2 YYEKEE (reference sequence). CDR3 sequence (DNA): TGTGCCAGCAGCTTGCCCGGGCCCCTCGGGGCTTTCTTT. It translates to CASSLPGPLGAFF. Together with reference TRBV5-5 and TRBJ1-1, the CDR3 gives the full variable domain: DAGVTQSPTHLIKTRGQQVTLRCSPISGHKSVSWYQQVLGQGPQFIFQYYEKEERGRGNFPDRFSARQFPNYSSELNVNALLLGDSALYLCASSLPGPLGAFFGQGTRLTVV.

This clonotype was seen at least ten times. This may be a read error, as it is one base from a much larger clone. The chain carries TRBV11-2 and TRBJ2-3; D gene uncertain. The germline V gene encodes CDR1 SGHAT and CDR2 FQNNGV. The CDR3 is made up of 13 amino acids. Trimming removed 2 bases from V and 13 bases from J, with 16 bases in between. The CDR3 reads CASSLFSGRLKYF. CDR3 nucleotide sequence: TGTGCCAGCAGCTTATTTTCCGGGCGACTCAAGTATTTT.

The CDR3 loop is CASSFQYRGETQYF. The DNA for the CDR3 is TGTGCCAGCAGTTTTCAGTACAGGGGGGAGACCCAGTACTTC. The chain joins TRBV28 to TRBJ2-5; 8 bases are a match to TRBD1. Germline CDR1 is MDHEN and CDR2 is SYDVKM. CDR3 length: 14 amino acids. V shed 3 bases, J shed 5 bases, and the junction held 5 bases outside the gene matches.

This chain uses TRBV6-2 or TRBV6-3 with TRBJ2-1; D remains ambiguous. V was shortened by 10 bases and J by 6 bases, with 19 bases between the two germline ends. CDR3 length equals 14 residues. Germline-derived CDR1 and CDR2 are MNHEY and SVGEGT. The CDR3 reads CANRDSWVLNEQFF. DNA for the CDR3: TGTGCCAACAGAGATTCATGGGTCCTCAATGAGCAGTTCTTC.

In the case of this clonotype: A much more abundant neighbour one base away suggests this may be a read error. Since the CDR3 does not end with the conserved phenylalanine or tryptophan, this likely comes from a read error. The chain employs TRBV7-2 and TRBJ2-7; weak D call: TRBD2 (5 bases). Trimming took off 1 base at V and 6 bases at J, with 13 bases between the two ends. CDR1 is SGHTA and CDR2 is FQGNSA in the germline V gene. The CDR3 sequence is 14 residues long. CDR3 sequence reads: CASSLVTGWGEQYL. The CDR3 nucleotides are TGTGCCAGCAGCTTAGTCACGGGGTGGGGCGAGCAGTACCTC.

Remarks on this clonotype: One end of the junction does not line up with germline, which may come from a read error. The chain is built from TRBV20-1 and TRBJ1-5; 9 positions match TRBD1. The CDR3 is 14 residues long. Germline V lookup: CDR1 DFQATT, CDR2 SNEGSKA (reference sequence). For the CDR3, the DNA is TGCGGTGCTAGAGAGGGACAGGGTTCTCAGCCCCAGCATTTT. Translated, it gives CGAREGQGSQPQHF.

As regards this clonotype: A much larger clone differs by one base, so this may be a read error. J is TRBJ2-1 and V is TRBV7-8; TRBD2 aligns across 8 bases. J lost 9 bases, V lost 1 base, and 11 bases had no gene match. The CDR3 has 16 amino acids. Looked up from germline, CDR1 is SGHVS and CDR2 is FQNEAQ. The CDR3 bases are TGTGCCAGCAGCTTAGTAGAGCAGCGGGGGTGGGGTGAGCAGTTCTTC. It codes for CASSLVEQRGWGEQFF.

This clonotype was observed a handful of times. The chain employs TRBV6-4 and TRBJ2-3; 7 bases fit TRBD1. With V trimmed by 3 bases and J by 4 bases, 7 bases remained unmatched. This CDR3 comprises 15 residues. Germline values: CDR1 MRHNA, CDR2 SNTAGT. In nucleotides, the CDR3 is TGTGCCAGCAGTGAGTCGACAGGGCCCCCAGATACGCAGTATTTT. Protein product: CASSESTGPPDTQYF.

V usage is TRBV7-9 and J usage is TRBJ2-2; no firm D call. With 4 bases removed from V and 9 bases from J, the gap between germline ends came to 6 bases. The germline V gene has CDR1 SEHNR and CDR2 FQNEAQ (reference sequence). The CDR3 is 11 amino acids. DNA for the CDR3: TGTGCCAGCAGCTATAATAGGGAGCTGTTTTTT. Amino acids: CASSYNRELFF.

Ten or more counts support this clonotype. The CDR3 here is CASSPSGVTGELFF. CDR3 coding DNA: TGTGCCAGCAGCCCAAGCGGGGTCACCGGGGAGCTGTTTTTT. The V and J genes are TRBV7-9 and TRBJ2-2; 7 nucleotides agree with TRBD2. J was trimmed by 4 bases and V by 5 bases; bases with no gene match: 4. The CDR3 loop spans 14 amino acids. CDR1 is SEHNR, CDR2 FQNEAQ, per germline (reference sequence).

With respect to this clonotype: This CDR3 is missing its conserved last phenylalanine or tryptophan, likely due to a read error. V is TRBV12-3 or TRBV12-4 and J is TRBJ2-5; D could derive from TRBD1 or TRBD2 (5 bases each). This CDR3 contains 14 residues. V lost 6 bases, J lost 5 bases, and 16 bases lay in between. The CDR3 reads CASRWGPLEETQYS. CDR3 nucleotides: TGTGCCAGCAGATGGGGACCGCTGGAGGAGACCCAGTACTCC.

This rearrangement joins TRBV6-5 to TRBJ2-1; D is undetermined. The J call may be in error: the DNA end matches TRBJ2-7 better. CDR1 is MNHEY and CDR2 is SVGAGI in the germline V gene. CDR3 length: 14 residues. This CDR3 is CASSTQLSYNGQYF. The CDR3 bases are TGTGCCAGCAGCACACAACTCTCCTACAATGGGCAGTACTTC.

The sample holds many counts of this clonotype. The CDR3 region has the DNA TGCAGCGCCCGGGACACAGGCACAGATACGCAGTATTTT. Protein sequence: CSARDTGTDTQYF. The gene calls are TRBV29-1 and TRBJ2-3, with a weak D call TRBD1 (6 bases). Germline V gene lookup returns CDR1 SQVTM and CDR2 ANQGSEA. With 7 bases removed from V and 1 base from J, the gap between germline ends came to 12 bases. The CDR3 extends over 13 amino acids.

On this clonotype itself: Since a much larger clone is just one base distant, this may be a read error. This chain links TRBV12-3 or TRBV12-4 with TRBJ2-2, with D possibly matching TRBD2 (7 bases). Trimming cost V 6 bases and J 12 bases, with 20 bases left between them. The CDR3 covers 14 residues. CDR3 coding DNA: TGTGCCAGCAGCACCCATGGGGGGGGGGCGAAGCTGTTTTTT. It codes for CASSTHGGGAKLFF.